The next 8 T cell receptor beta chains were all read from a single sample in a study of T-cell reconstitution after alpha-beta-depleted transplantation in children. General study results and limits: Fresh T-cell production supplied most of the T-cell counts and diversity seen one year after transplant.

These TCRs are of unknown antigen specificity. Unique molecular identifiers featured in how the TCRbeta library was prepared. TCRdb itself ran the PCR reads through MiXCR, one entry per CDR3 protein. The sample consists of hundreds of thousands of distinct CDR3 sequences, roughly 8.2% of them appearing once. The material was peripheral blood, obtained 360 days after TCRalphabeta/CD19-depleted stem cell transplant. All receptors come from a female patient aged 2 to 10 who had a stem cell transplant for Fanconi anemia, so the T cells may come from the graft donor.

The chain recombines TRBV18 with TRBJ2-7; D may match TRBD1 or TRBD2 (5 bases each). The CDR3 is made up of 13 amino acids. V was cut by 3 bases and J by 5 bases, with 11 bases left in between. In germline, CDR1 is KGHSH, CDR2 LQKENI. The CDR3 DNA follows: TGTGCCAGCTCACCGGGGACCCTAGACGAGCAGTACTTC. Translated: CASSPGTLDEQYF. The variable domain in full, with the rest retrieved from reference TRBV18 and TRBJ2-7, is NAGVMQNPRHLVRRRGQEARLRCSPMKGHSHVYWYRQLPEEGLKFMVYLQKENIIDESGMPKERFSAEFPKEGPSILRIQQVVRGDSAAYFCASSPGTLDEQYFGPGTRLTVT.

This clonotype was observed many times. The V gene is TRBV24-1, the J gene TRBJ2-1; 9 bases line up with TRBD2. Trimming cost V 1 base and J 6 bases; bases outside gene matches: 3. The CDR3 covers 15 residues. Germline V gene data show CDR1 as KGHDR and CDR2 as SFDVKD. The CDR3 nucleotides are TGTGCCACCAGTGATTTCGGACTAGCGATCAATGAGCAGTTCTTC. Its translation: CATSDFGLAINEQFF.

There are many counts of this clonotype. CDR3 sequence reads: CASSLESNEQFF. In nucleotides, the CDR3 is TGTGCCAGCAGCTTAGAGAGCAATGAGCAGTTCTTC. The J gene is TRBJ2-1, the V gene TRBV11-2; D gene ambiguous. This CDR3 spans 12 amino acids. The germline CDR1 and CDR2 sequences are SGHAT and FQNNGV. V lost 0 bases and J lost 6, with 3 bases in between.

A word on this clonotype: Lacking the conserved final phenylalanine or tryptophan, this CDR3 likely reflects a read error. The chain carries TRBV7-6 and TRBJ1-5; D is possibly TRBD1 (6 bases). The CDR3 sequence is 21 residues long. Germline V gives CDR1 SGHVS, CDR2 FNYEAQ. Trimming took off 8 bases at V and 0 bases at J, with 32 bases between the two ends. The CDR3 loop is CASVRDKVSWTFINSNQPQHC. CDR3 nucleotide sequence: TGTGCCAGCGTACGGGACAAGGTGTCTTGGACCTTCATTAATAGCAATCAGCCCCAGCATTGT.

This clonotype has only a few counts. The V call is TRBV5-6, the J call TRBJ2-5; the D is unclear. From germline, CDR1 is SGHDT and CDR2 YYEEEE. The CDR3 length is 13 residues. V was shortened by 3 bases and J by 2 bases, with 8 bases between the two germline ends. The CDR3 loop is CASSYGPQETQYF. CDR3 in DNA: TGTGCCAGCAGCTATGGGCCACAAGAGACCCAGTACTTC.

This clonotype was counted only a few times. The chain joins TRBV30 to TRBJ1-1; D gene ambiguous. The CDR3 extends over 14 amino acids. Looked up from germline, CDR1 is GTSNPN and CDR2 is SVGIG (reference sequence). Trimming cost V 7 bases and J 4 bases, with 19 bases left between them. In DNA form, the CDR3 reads TGTGCCTACCTGGCAACTGTCTGGGGCACTGAAGCTTTCTTT. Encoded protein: CAYLATVWGTEAFF.

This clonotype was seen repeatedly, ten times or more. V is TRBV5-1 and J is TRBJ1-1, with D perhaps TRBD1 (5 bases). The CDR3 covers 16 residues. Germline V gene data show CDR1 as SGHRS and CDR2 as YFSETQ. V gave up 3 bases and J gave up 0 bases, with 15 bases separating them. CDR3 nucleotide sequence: TGCGCCAGCAGCTCCCCGCGTGGGGGGTTGAACACTGAAGCTTTCTTT. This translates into CASSSPRGGLNTEAFF.

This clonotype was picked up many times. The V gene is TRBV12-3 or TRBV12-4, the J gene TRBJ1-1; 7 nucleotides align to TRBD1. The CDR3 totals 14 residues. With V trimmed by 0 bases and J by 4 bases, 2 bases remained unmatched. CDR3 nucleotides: TGTGCCAGCAGTTTAGCAACAGGGGTCACTGAAGCTTTCTTT. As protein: CASSLATGVTEAFF.